This is a list of T cell receptor beta chains from one sample in a study of Ad26.COV2.S vaccination and SARS-CoV-2 variants. Profiling relied on immunoSEQ multiplex PCR, and the TCRdb table lists in-frame clones only, not all of them. The data contain roughly 400,000 clones, about 92% of them seen just once; the ten biggest clones take up about 1.6%. The specimen comprised peripheral blood, sampled in a trial of Ad26.COV2.S vaccine versus placebo. These receptor sequences come from a person aged 18-60 years who received the Ad26.COV2.S COVID-19 vaccine or a placebo. Each CDR3 is given with its conserved first and last residue. The D gene is left open where the match is weak. Clone size appears in some rows only: once, few, many, or a class for an expanded clone.

CDR3 protein,CDR3 DNA,V gene,CDR3 length,J gene,D gene,clone size
CATTTRNEQFF,TGTGCCACTACGACGCGCAATGAGCAGTTCTTC,TRBV6-5,11,TRBJ2-1,NA,NA
CASKEQTFYGYTF,TGTGCCAGTAAGGAACAGACCTTCTATGGCTACACCTTC,TRBV19,13,TRBJ1-2,NA,NA
CASSFKLQETQYF,TGTGCCAGCAGTTTTAAACTACAAGAGACCCAGTACTTC,TRBV27,13,TRBJ2-5,NA,NA
CASNTAGLAGAFNTGELFF,TGTGCCAGCAACACAGCGGGACTAGCGGGGGCCTTTAACACCGGGGAGCTGTTTTTT,TRBV7-2,19,TRBJ2-2,TRBD2,NA
CASSPSASYGYTF,TGTGCCAGCAGCCCCTCAGCAAGCTATGGCTACACCTTC,TRBV7-9,13,TRBJ1-2,NA,few
CASSSPGTNYEQYF,TGTGCCAGCAGTTCCCCCGGGACCAACTACGAGCAGTACTTC,TRBV28,14,TRBJ2-7,NA,NA
CASSSTGSRNEQFF,TGTGCCAGCAGTTCCACAGGGTCGCGGAATGAGCAGTTCTTC,TRBV27,14,TRBJ2-1,NA,once
CASSIVGLVDEQFF,TGTGCCAGTAGTATAGTGGGACTAGTAGATGAGCAGTTCTTC,TRBV19,14,TRBJ2-1,TRBD2,NA
CASSPGQQFSSYNSPLHF,TGTGCCAGCAGCCCTGGACAGCAGTTTAGCTCCTATAATTCACCCCTCCACTTT,TRBV3-1/TRBV3-2,18,TRBJ1-6,NA,NA
CASSSPLAGHNEQFF,TGTGCCAGCAGCTCCCCACTAGCGGGGCACAATGAGCAGTTCTTC,TRBV7-2,15,TRBJ2-1,TRBD2,NA
CASSLISVGEQYF,TGTGCCAGCAGCTTGATTAGTGTCGGCGAGCAGTACTTC,TRBV5-6,13,TRBJ2-7,NA,NA
CASSRNSGQGSPYGYTF,TGTGCCAGCAGTCGAAACTCGGGACAGGGAAGTCCCTATGGCTACACCTTC,TRBV3-1/TRBV3-2,17,TRBJ1-2,TRBD1,NA
CASSSGQGSYEQYF,TGTGCCAGCTCATCGGGACAGGGGTCGTACGAGCAGTACTTC,TRBV18,14,TRBJ2-7,TRBD1,NA
CASSLKWGASSYEQYF,TGTGCCAGCAGTTTAAAATGGGGGGCGAGCTCCTACGAGCAGTACTTC,TRBV27,16,TRBJ2-7,NA,NA
CATSGPDTTYGYTF,TGTGCCACCAGTGGTCCGGACACGACCTATGGCTACACCTTC,TRBV24-1,14,TRBJ1-2,NA,NA
CASSDQAGGAFF,TGTGCCAGCAGTGACCAGGCGGGGGGTGCTTTCTTT,TRBV25-1,12,TRBJ1-1,NA,NA
CASSLAGGSTDTQYF,TGTGCCAGCAGCTTAGCGGGGGGAAGCACAGATACGCAGTATTTT,TRBV7-2,15,TRBJ2-3,NA,once
CASSPTATGSNTEAFF,TGCGCCAGCAGCCCCACGGCGACAGGCTCTAACACTGAAGCTTTCTTT,TRBV5-1,16,TRBJ1-1,NA,NA
CASSDPGTGQQFF,TGCGCCAGCAGTGATCCCGGGACAGGGCAACAGTTCTTC,TRBV10-2,13,TRBJ2-1,TRBD1,once
CASSLRPTEGAFF,TGTGCCAGCAGCTTACGGCCGACAGAAGGAGCTTTCTTT,TRBV7-2,13,TRBJ1-1,NA,NA
CASSPSQRGAYEQYF,TGTGCCAGCAGCCCCTCACAGCGTGGGGCGTACGAGCAGTACTTC,TRBV7-2,15,TRBJ2-7,NA,NA
CASSSGRWGVTEAFF,TGTGCCAGCAGTTCAGGGAGGTGGGGGGTCACTGAAGCTTTCTTT,TRBV6-5,15,TRBJ1-1,NA,NA
CASSYVRGGSYNSPLHF,TGTGCCAGCAGTTACGTGAGGGGCGGATCCTATAATTCACCCCTCCACTTT,TRBV6-2/TRBV6-3,17,TRBJ1-6,NA,few
CASSSPLTGEQFF,TGTGCCAGCAGCTCCCCCTTGACAGGAGAGCAGTTCTTC,TRBV28,13,TRBJ2-1,NA,NA
CASRLTGTVGGYTF,TGTGCCAGCAGACTTACAGGGACGGTTGGTGGCTACACCTTC,TRBV3-1/TRBV3-2,14,TRBJ1-2,NA,NA
CASSLLEVTYGYTF,TGTGCCAGCAGCTTACTTGAGGTAACCTATGGCTACACCTTC,TRBV7-9,14,TRBJ1-2,NA,once
CASGPRDRGPGANVLTF,TGTGCTAGTGGTCCACGGGACAGGGGGCCTGGGGCCAACGTCCTGACTTTC,TRBV12-5,17,TRBJ2-6,TRBD1,NA